This is a list of T cell receptor beta chains from one sample in a study of shared clonotypes between healthy human individuals. Measured with immunoSEQ multiplex PCR; TCRdb has only the in-frame clones, and not every one. The repertoire holds about 2.2 million clones, with about 94% as singletons. Source material: naive CD8+ T cells from PBMCs. Receptor source: a man younger than 30 in good health. Some clones in this sample may be carry-over from other donors' samples. The CDR3 runs from the conserved cysteine through the conserved F or W. The D gene is left open where the match is weak. Clone size is given for some rows only: seen once, a few or many times, or a class if the clone is expanded.

v_call: TRBV7-6; j_call: TRBJ2-1; clone_size: NA; d_call: TRBD1; cdr3_length: 16; cdr3_nt: TGTGCCAGCAGCTTAACCCAGGGGGCCACCTACAATGAGCAGTTCTTC; cdr3_aa: CASSLTQGATYNEQFF
v_call: TRBV7-2; j_call: TRBJ1-2; clone_size: NA; d_call: NA; cdr3_length: 14; cdr3_nt: TGTGCCAGCAGCCCCCGGGATTCTCGGTATGGCTACACCTTC; cdr3_aa: CASSPRDSRYGYTF
v_call: TRBV11-2; j_call: TRBJ2-1; clone_size: NA; d_call: NA; cdr3_length: 12; cdr3_nt: TGTGCCAGCAGCTTATCTTACAATGAGCAGTTCTTC; cdr3_aa: CASSLSYNEQFF
v_call: TRBV19; j_call: TRBJ2-1; clone_size: NA; d_call: TRBD1; cdr3_length: 15; cdr3_nt: TGTGCCAGTAGACACCGGGACAGGGGTGTCGAGGGGCAGTTCTTC; cdr3_aa: CASRHRDRGVEGQFF
v_call: TRBV5-1; j_call: TRBJ2-5; clone_size: NA; d_call: NA; cdr3_length: 14; cdr3_nt: TGCGCCAGCAGCTTCAACATCGGGCAAGAGACCCAGTACTTC; cdr3_aa: CASSFNIGQETQYF
v_call: TRBV6-6; j_call: TRBJ2-5; clone_size: NA; d_call: NA; cdr3_length: 15; cdr3_nt: TGTGCCAGCAGTTTGAGTACAGCGCTCCAAGAGACCCAGTACTTC; cdr3_aa: CASSLSTALQETQYF
v_call: TRBV28; j_call: TRBJ2-1; clone_size: NA; d_call: TRBD1; cdr3_length: 15; cdr3_nt: TGTGCCAGCAGTTTAGGGGACAGGGGCTACAATGAGCAGTTCTTC; cdr3_aa: CASSLGDRGYNEQFF
v_call: TRBV15; j_call: TRBJ1-5; clone_size: NA; d_call: NA; cdr3_length: 15; cdr3_nt: TGTGCCACCAGCAGAGATTTGGGGACGGATCAGCCCCAGCATTTT; cdr3_aa: CATSRDLGTDQPQHF
v_call: TRBV29-1; j_call: TRBJ1-2; clone_size: NA; d_call: NA; cdr3_length: 10; cdr3_nt: TGCAGCGCTGGACTGAATGGCTACACCTTC; cdr3_aa: CSAGLNGYTF
v_call: TRBV9; j_call: TRBJ1-1; clone_size: few; d_call: TRBD1; cdr3_length: 12; cdr3_nt: TGTGCCAGCAGCGCCGGGACAGCCGAAGCTTTCTTT; cdr3_aa: CASSAGTAEAFF
v_call: TRBV7-9; j_call: TRBJ2-2; clone_size: NA; d_call: TRBD1; cdr3_length: 15; cdr3_nt: TGTGCCAGCAGCCCCGACAGGGGGTCCACCGGGGAGCTGTTTTTT; cdr3_aa: CASSPDRGSTGELFF
v_call: TRBV7-6; j_call: TRBJ2-7; clone_size: NA; d_call: NA; cdr3_length: 16; cdr3_nt: TGTGCCAGCAGCCCCGTCCCTAGGGGCCCGGACCACGAGCAGTACTTC; cdr3_aa: CASSPVPRGPDHEQYF
v_call: TRBV11-2; j_call: TRBJ2-4; clone_size: NA; d_call: NA; cdr3_length: 18; cdr3_nt: TGTGCCAGCAGCCAACCGGGTAACACGGGACTGGCCAAAAACATTCAGTACTTC; cdr3_aa: CASSQPGNTGLAKNIQYF
v_call: TRBV6-5; j_call: TRBJ2-7; clone_size: NA; d_call: NA; cdr3_length: 14; cdr3_nt: TGTGCCAGCAGCGGCCGCCGGACAGCCTACGAGCAGTACTTC; cdr3_aa: CASSGRRTAYEQYF
v_call: TRBV6-1; j_call: TRBJ2-1; clone_size: NA; d_call: NA; cdr3_length: 13; cdr3_nt: TGTGCCAGCACCGAACGTCCAGGTAATGAGCAGTTCTTC; cdr3_aa: CASTERPGNEQFF
v_call: TRBV28; j_call: TRBJ1-2; clone_size: NA; d_call: NA; cdr3_length: 11; cdr3_nt: TGTGCCAGCAGTTATGGGGGGGCTTGCACCTTC; cdr3_aa: CASSYGGACTF
v_call: TRBV5-6; j_call: TRBJ2-7; clone_size: NA; d_call: TRBD2; cdr3_length: 17; cdr3_nt: TGTGCCAGCAGCACCGGACTAGCGGGAGGTCGGTCCTACGAGCAGTACTTC; cdr3_aa: CASSTGLAGGRSYEQYF
v_call: TRBV5-4; j_call: TRBJ2-3; clone_size: NA; d_call: TRBD2; cdr3_length: 15; cdr3_nt: TGTGCCAGCAGCCCGGGGACTAGCGGCACAGATACGCAGTATTTT; cdr3_aa: CASSPGTSGTDTQYF
v_call: TRBV4-2; j_call: TRBJ2-5; clone_size: NA; d_call: TRBD2; cdr3_length: 17; cdr3_nt: TGTGCCAGCAGCGGCTACGACGGCGGGAGGGCCGGCGAGACCCAGTACTTC; cdr3_aa: CASSGYDGGRAGETQYF
v_call: TRBV19; j_call: TRBJ1-1; clone_size: NA; d_call: TRBD1; cdr3_length: 14; cdr3_nt: TGTGCCAGTATTCCTGGGACAGGGAACACTGAAGCTTTCTTT; cdr3_aa: CASIPGTGNTEAFF
v_call: TRBV10-3; j_call: TRBJ1-6; clone_size: NA; d_call: NA; cdr3_length: 12; cdr3_nt: TGTGCCATCAGTGAGTCGGATTCACCCCTCCACTTT; cdr3_aa: CAISESDSPLHF
v_call: TRBV5-1; j_call: TRBJ1-3; clone_size: NA; d_call: NA; cdr3_length: 15; cdr3_nt: TGCGCCAGCAGCTTGGATATCAGCCAAGGAAACACCATATATTTT; cdr3_aa: CASSLDISQGNTIYF
v_call: TRBV14; j_call: TRBJ2-2; clone_size: NA; d_call: NA; cdr3_length: 15; cdr3_nt: TGTGCCAGCAGCCAAGATCTCATATACACCGGGGAGCTGTTTTTT; cdr3_aa: CASSQDLIYTGELFF
v_call: TRBV19; j_call: TRBJ1-5; clone_size: NA; d_call: NA; cdr3_length: 12; cdr3_nt: TGTGCCAGTAGTGAGGGAGGACAGCCCCAGCATTTT; cdr3_aa: CASSEGGQPQHF
v_call: TRBV7-8; j_call: TRBJ1-5; clone_size: NA; d_call: NA; cdr3_length: 15; cdr3_nt: TGTGCCAGCAGCTATTCCCGGGCAGGTGGTAGGCCCCAGCATTTT; cdr3_aa: CASSYSRAGGRPQHF
v_call: TRBV27; j_call: TRBJ2-7; clone_size: NA; d_call: NA; cdr3_length: 13; cdr3_nt: TGTGCCAGCAGTGCGCTACAGGGTTACGAGCAGTACTTC; cdr3_aa: CASSALQGYEQYF
v_call: TRBV6-4; j_call: TRBJ2-7; clone_size: once; d_call: NA; cdr3_length: 13; cdr3_nt: TGTGCCAGCAGTGCCCTAGAGGTCTACGAGCAGTACTTC; cdr3_aa: CASSALEVYEQYF
v_call: TRBV5-4; j_call: TRBJ2-7; clone_size: NA; d_call: TRBD1; cdr3_length: 16; cdr3_nt: TGTGCCAGCAGCTTGGGGACAGGGGGCGAGCTCCGCGAGCAGTACTTC; cdr3_aa: CASSLGTGGELREQYF
v_call: TRBV5-1; j_call: TRBJ1-2; clone_size: once; d_call: NA; cdr3_length: 13; cdr3_nt: TGCGCCAGCGTGGGCTTATCAAACTATGGCTACACCTTC; cdr3_aa: CASVGLSNYGYTF
v_call: TRBV5-1; j_call: TRBJ2-4; clone_size: NA; d_call: NA; cdr3_length: 15; cdr3_nt: TGCGCCAGCAGCTTGGGCCAGCTAGCCAAAAACATTCAGTACTTC; cdr3_aa: CASSLGQLAKNIQYF
v_call: TRBV9; j_call: TRBJ2-5; clone_size: NA; d_call: NA; cdr3_length: 18; cdr3_nt: TGTGCCAGCAGCGGCGACAGGTACCCTGACCCCCTACAAGAGACCCAGTACTTC; cdr3_aa: CASSGDRYPDPLQETQYF
v_call: TRBV28; j_call: TRBJ2-1; clone_size: NA; d_call: NA; cdr3_length: 13; cdr3_nt: TGTGCCAGCACGCAGTGGCAGAACAATGAGCAGTTCTTC; cdr3_aa: CASTQWQNNEQFF
v_call: TRBV7-3; j_call: TRBJ2-1; clone_size: NA; d_call: TRBD2; cdr3_length: 16; cdr3_nt: TGTGCCAGCAGCGCCGCGACTAGCGGGAGTTTCAATGAGCAGTTCTTC; cdr3_aa: CASSAATSGSFNEQFF
v_call: TRBV18; j_call: TRBJ2-7; clone_size: NA; d_call: TRBD2; cdr3_length: 18; cdr3_nt: TGTGCCAGCTCACCAATGGGGCAGACATCTAGCGGCCCTTACGAGCAGTACTTC; cdr3_aa: CASSPMGQTSSGPYEQYF
v_call: TRBV5-1; j_call: TRBJ2-7; clone_size: NA; d_call: TRBD1; cdr3_length: 14; cdr3_nt: TGCGCCAGCAGCCAAGGACAGGTTGCCTACGAGCAGTACTTC; cdr3_aa: CASSQGQVAYEQYF
v_call: TRBV10-3; j_call: TRBJ2-2; clone_size: NA; d_call: NA; cdr3_length: 14; cdr3_nt: TGTGCCATCCGCGGGGACCCGAACACCGGGGAGCTGTTTTTT; cdr3_aa: CAIRGDPNTGELFF
v_call: TRBV7-9; j_call: TRBJ1-2; clone_size: NA; d_call: TRBD1; cdr3_length: 16; cdr3_nt: TGTGCCAGCAGCTCAGCGCTAACAGGGGGCGCAAGTGGCTACACCTTC; cdr3_aa: CASSSALTGGASGYTF
v_call: TRBV27; j_call: TRBJ2-3; clone_size: NA; d_call: NA; cdr3_length: 16; cdr3_nt: TGTGCCAGCAGTTTAGGGAGGTGGCGGGGCACAGATACGCAGTATTTT; cdr3_aa: CASSLGRWRGTDTQYF
v_call: TRBV10-3; j_call: TRBJ2-7; clone_size: NA; d_call: NA; cdr3_length: 12; cdr3_nt: TGTGCCACATGGACAGACGAGTACGAGCAGTACTTC; cdr3_aa: CATWTDEYEQYF
v_call: TRBV7-9; j_call: TRBJ2-2; clone_size: NA; d_call: NA; cdr3_length: 16; cdr3_nt: TGTGCCAGCAGCCTCCGGGGGACACCGAACACCGGGGAGCTGTTTTTT; cdr3_aa: CASSLRGTPNTGELFF
v_call: TRBV6-5; j_call: TRBJ2-7; clone_size: NA; d_call: TRBD1; cdr3_length: 14; cdr3_nt: TGTGCCAGCAGAACACAGGGGGTCGCCTACGAGCAGTATTTC; cdr3_aa: CASRTQGVAYEQYF
v_call: TRBV4-1; j_call: TRBJ1-2; clone_size: NA; d_call: NA; cdr3_length: 15; cdr3_nt: TGCGCCAGCAGCCAACCTCTGGACACTATCTATGGCTACACCTTC; cdr3_aa: CASSQPLDTIYGYTF
v_call: TRBV28; j_call: TRBJ2-3; clone_size: NA; d_call: TRBD1; cdr3_length: 14; cdr3_nt: TGTGCCAGCAGGACAGGGCCCCGCACAGATACGCAGTATTTT; cdr3_aa: CASRTGPRTDTQYF
v_call: TRBV18; j_call: TRBJ1-4; clone_size: NA; d_call: NA; cdr3_length: 17; cdr3_nt: TGTGCCAGCTCACCGGGAACGGGGCTCAACTTTGGTGGGAAACTGTTTTTT; cdr3_aa: CASSPGTGLNFGGKLFF
v_call: TRBV28; j_call: TRBJ2-2; clone_size: NA; d_call: NA; cdr3_length: 16; cdr3_nt: TGTGCCACAGAGGGGGTAGCGGGCGCTAACACCGGGGAGCTGTTTTTT; cdr3_aa: CATEGVAGANTGELFF
v_call: TRBV7-6; j_call: TRBJ2-2; clone_size: NA; d_call: TRBD2; cdr3_length: 17; cdr3_nt: TGTGCCAGCAGCCCCTCTGCTAGCGGGAGTCGGACCGGGGAGCTGTTTTTT; cdr3_aa: CASSPSASGSRTGELFF
v_call: TRBV14; j_call: TRBJ1-4; clone_size: NA; d_call: NA; cdr3_length: 13; cdr3_nt: TGTGCCAGCAGCCAAGATAGAAATGAAAAACTGTTTTTT; cdr3_aa: CASSQDRNEKLFF
v_call: TRBV5-1; j_call: TRBJ1-2; clone_size: NA; d_call: NA; cdr3_length: 13; cdr3_nt: TGCGCCAGCAGCTTTGGGTGGGGCTATGGCTACACCTTC; cdr3_aa: CASSFGWGYGYTF
v_call: TRBV6-5; j_call: TRBJ2-7; clone_size: NA; d_call: NA; cdr3_length: 15; cdr3_nt: TGTGCCAGCAGTTACTCGAAAATGGACTCCTACGAGCAGTACTTC; cdr3_aa: CASSYSKMDSYEQYF